Below are 10 T cell receptor beta chains sequenced from a single sample in a study of STAT5B mutations in CD4+ large granular lymphocyte leukemia (dated by TCRdb to 2021 to 2024). Receptor amplification or capture employed the immunoSEQ multiplex PCR assay. The table comes from immuneACCESS by way of TCRdb, which keeps in-frame sequences with V and J called. Part of the clones is missing from these tables; in studies checked, under half for an unresolved V gene and the rest for unknown reasons. The table for this sample lists some 38,000 clones; about 81% of them were counted only once. The ten top clones hold around 0.5% of the sample. The sequenced sample was CD4+ T cells from blood buffy coats. Receptor source: a human donor in good health.

This chain connects TRBV5-1 to TRBJ2-1, with D perhaps assigned TRBD1 or TRBD2 (5 bases each). Germline loops: CDR1 SGHRS, CDR2 YFSETQ. The CDR3 extends over 14 amino acids. Trimming removed 4 bases from V and 2 bases from J, with 10 bases in between. CDR3 sequence (DNA): TGCGCCAGCAGCCCGGGACCCACCTACAATGAGCAGTTCTTC. This codes for CASSPGPTYNEQFF.

The chain couples TRBV25-1 to TRBJ1-2, with D possibly being TRBD1 (5 bases). Between the trimmed V and J ends, which lost 4 bases and 8 bases, there was a span of 14 bases. CDR1 MGHDK and CDR2 SYGVNS come from the germline V gene. The CDR3 sequence is 13 residues long. The CDR3 nucleotides read TGTGCCAGCAGTGCCCGGGACTTAGGGGGCTACACCTTC. It encodes CASSARDLGGYTF.

V gene TRBV20-1 combines with J gene TRBJ2-7; D remains unclear. This CDR3 is built from 11 residues. From germline, CDR1 is DFQATT and CDR2 SNEGSKA (reference sequence). The CDR3: CSLQSSYEQYF. The CDR3 region has the DNA TGCAGCTTACAGAGCTCCTACGAGCAGTACTTC.

This chain connects TRBV2 to TRBJ1-2; D is undetermined. The germline CDR1 and CDR2 sequences are SNHLY and FYNNEI. With 5 bases removed from V and 1 base from J, the gap between germline ends came to 8 bases. The CDR3 has 13 amino acids. As DNA, the CDR3 is TGTGCCAGCAGTCGGGAACTTAACTATGGCTACACCTTC. It yields the protein CASSRELNYGYTF.

CDR3 coding DNA: TGCGCCAGCAGCTTGGTAGGTCTCGCTAGTGAGCAGTTCTTC. Its protein product is CASSLVGLASEQFF. This chain links TRBV5-1 with TRBJ2-1; the D is unclear. V was trimmed by 0 bases and J by 9 bases, leaving 13 bases between them. The germline V gene has CDR1 SGHRS and CDR2 YFSETQ. CDR3 length: 14 amino acids.

This chain joins TRBV27 and TRBJ1-2; a weak D match, TRBD1 (5 bases). Trimming shortened V by 6 bases and J by 8 bases, and 16 bases separated the two germline ends. This CDR3 spans 13 amino acids. CDR1 and CDR2 from the germline V gene are MNHEY and SMNVEV (reference sequence). CDR3: CASSPQGSTGYTF. DNA of the CDR3: TGTGCCAGCAGCCCTCAGGGCTCTACCGGCTACACCTTC.

Within the sample, this clone is medium-sized (0.01 to 0.1%). Other nucleotide sequences in the sample specify the same CDR3. The chain carries TRBV4-1 and TRBJ1-1; D remains ambiguous. Trimming took off 5 bases at V and 0 bases at J, with 10 bases between the two ends. Germline CDR1 is MGHRA and CDR2 is YSYEKL. CDR3 length: 14 residues. The CDR3 region is CASSGRTMNTEAFF. The CDR3 bases are TGCGCCAGCAGCGGACGGACCATGAACACTGAAGCTTTCTTT.

This clone was observed a single time. The V and J genes are TRBV5-1 and TRBJ1-3, with 9 bases that match TRBD1. CDR3 length equals 16 residues. J was trimmed by 11 bases and V by 0 bases; bases with no gene match: 12. Germline lookup yields CDR1 SGHRS and CDR2 YFSETQ. CDR3: CASSLDGTGNQRAIYF. CDR3 nucleotides: TGCGCCAGCAGCTTGGACGGGACAGGGAACCAACGCGCCATATATTTT. Filled out from reference TRBV5-1 and TRBJ1-3, the complete variable domain reads KAGVTQTPRYLIKTRGQQVTLSCSPISGHRSVSWYQQTPGQGLQFLFEYFSETQRNKGNFPGRFSGRQFSNSRSEMNVSTLELGDSALYLCASSLDGTGNQRAIYFGEGSWLTVV.

J is TRBJ1-5 and V is TRBV2; D unclear. CDR3 length: 15 residues. Trimming stripped 2 bases from V and 0 bases from J, with 8 bases between. Germline values: CDR1 SNHLY, CDR2 FYNNEI. The CDR3 region is CASSEFRLSNQPQHF. In nucleotides, the CDR3 is TGTGCCAGCAGTGAATTCCGCCTTAGCAATCAGCCCCAGCATTTT.

Here the CDR3 reads CASSLLGGYGYTF. The CDR3 coding sequence is TGTGCCAGCAGCCTCCTCGGGGGATACGGCTACACCTTC. The chain carries TRBV28 and TRBJ1-2, with D possibly being TRBD1 (5 bases). The CDR3 runs to 13 residues. The germline V gene encodes CDR1 MDHEN and CDR2 SYDVKM. The germline V and J ends were trimmed by 6 bases and 8 bases, with 16 bases remaining between them.